Listed here are 23 T cell receptor beta chains from one sample, sequenced in a study of graft-versus-host responses after intestinal transplantation (dated by TCRdb to the early 2020s). The antigens these receptors bind are not known. The library was made by the immunoSEQ multiplex PCR assay. In TCRdb, the immuneACCESS table is reduced to in-frame sequences with V and J assigned. These tables do not hold every clone; where another copy was compared, an unresolved V gene accounts for under half, and the others remain unexplained. The sample data list under 85,000 clones, and 90% of these were observed just once. Approximately 1.3% of the sample rests with the top ten. The time point label for this specimen denotes: cells obtained before transplantation from donor or recipient. The specimen comprised unstimulated CD8+ T cells sorted from spleen or lymph node cells, sampled before intestinal transplant. The receptors here all came from a human donor who received an intestinal transplant.

This sequence joins TRBV9 and TRBJ1-1; 7 nucleotides agree with TRBD1. This CDR3 contains 14 residues. The junction had 10 bases not matched to a gene; V was cut back by 6 bases and J by 5 bases. Per germline, CDR1 SGDLS and CDR2 YYNGEE. The CDR3: CASNRQGVNTEAFF. The DNA for the CDR3 is TGTGCCAGCAACCGACAGGGAGTTAATACTGAAGCTTTCTTT.

The chain combines TRBV4-1 with TRBJ1-3; 11 nucleotides agree with TRBD1. V dropped 4 bases and J dropped 4; count of bases not matched to a gene: 6. The CDR3 covers 16 residues. Per the germline V gene, CDR1 is MGHRA and CDR2 is YSYEKL. The CDR3 region is CASSPGQGAGGNTIYF. The CDR3 DNA follows: TGCGCCAGCAGCCCAGGACAGGGGGCGGGCGGAAACACCATATATTTT.

Here the CDR3 DNA reads TGCAGCGTTTCGGGGGGGGAGGAAACGTCGGTATGGACAGATACGCAGTATTTT. Translating gives CSVSGGEETSVWTDTQYF. This chain uses TRBV29-1 with TRBJ2-3, with 8 bases fitting TRBD2. The CDR3 length is 18 residues. The germline gives CDR1 SQVTM, CDR2 ANQGSEA. Germline trimming cut 5 bases from V and 3 bases from J; bases unmatched to any gene: 19.

This clone has more than one count but fewer than ten. In nucleotides, the CDR3 is TGTGCCAGCAGCTTAGGGGGCCAGCCCCAGCATTTT. This codes for CASSLGGQPQHF. The genes are TRBV7-9 and TRBJ1-5; D possibly corresponds to TRBD1 (5 bases). Germline V gene sequence: CDR1 SEHNR, CDR2 FQNEAQ (reference sequence). The CDR3 runs to 12 residues. V was clipped by 1 base and J by 7 bases, with 5 bases between them.

V is TRBV5-1 and J is TRBJ1-1; tentatively, D is TRBD1 (6 bases). V lost 0 bases and J 1 base, leaving 10 bases between the germline ends. This CDR3 region has 15 residues. CDR1 and CDR2 (germline): SGHRS, YFSETQ. The CDR3: CASSLGTDSNTEAFF. DNA for the CDR3: TGCGCCAGCAGCTTGGGGACAGATTCGAACACTGAAGCTTTCTTT.

The chain joins TRBV7-8 to TRBJ1-2; possible D gene TRBD1, 6 bases. The CDR3 is 15 amino acids. Germline values: CDR1 SGHVS, CDR2 FQNEAQ. Trimming cost V 2 bases and J 6 bases, with 16 bases left between them. CDR3 DNA: TGTGCCAGCAGCTTAATCAGCAAGCACAGGGATGGCTACACCTTC. Amino acid sequence: CASSLISKHRDGYTF.

This rearrangement joins TRBV5-1 to TRBJ2-1; possibly TRBD2 for D (6 bases). The CDR3 length is 15 residues. CDR1 SGHRS and CDR2 YFSETQ come from the germline V gene. V lost 4 bases and J lost 2, with 13 bases in between. In DNA form, the CDR3 reads TGCGCCAGCAGCGTCACTAGCCCGCCCTACAATGAGCAGTTCTTC. Amino acid sequence: CASSVTSPPYNEQFF.

The CDR3 sequence: CASRLLGAFRWVTICGYTF. The CDR3 DNA reads as TGTGCAAGTCGCTTGCTCGGAGCATTTCGGTGGGTAACTATTTGTGGCTACACCTTC. This chain links TRBV12-2 with TRBJ1-2. TRBV12-2 is a known pseudogene. This CDR3 has 19 residues.

The V and J genes are TRBV19 and TRBJ1-1, with D tentatively TRBD1 (5 bases). The CDR3 runs to 14 residues. Germline V gene data show CDR1 as LNHDA and CDR2 as SQIVND (reference sequence). With 3 bases removed from V and 3 bases from J, the gap between germline ends came to 11 bases. The CDR3 sequence: CASSIWGGDTEAFF. CDR3 in DNA: TGTGCCAGTAGTATTTGGGGAGGGGACACTGAAGCTTTCTTT. The whole variable domain, remainder taken from reference TRBV19 and TRBJ1-1, is DGGITQSPKYLFRKEGQNVTLSCEQNLNHDAMYWYRQDPGQGLRLIYYSQIVNDFQKGDIAEGYSVSREKKESFPLTVTSAQKNPTAFYLCASSIWGGDTEAFFGQGTRLTVV.

The chain combines TRBV6-1 with TRBJ2-7; perhaps TRBD1 as D (7 bases). Germline loops: CDR1 MNHNS, CDR2 SASEGT. There are 13 residues in the CDR3. Trimming shortened V by 5 bases and J by 3 bases, and 11 bases separated the two germline ends. Here the CDR3 reads CASSYQGGYEQYF. The CDR3 nucleotides read TGTGCCAGCAGTTATCAGGGGGGCTACGAGCAGTACTTC.

The chain has TRBV6-1 and TRBJ2-3; 7 bases map to TRBD2. This CDR3 contains 14 residues. The J segment lost 8 bases and the V segment lost 2 bases, leaving 7 bases of the junction unmatched. CDR1 is MNHNS and CDR2 is SASEGT in the germline V gene. As DNA, the CDR3 is TGTGCCAGCAGTGAACTGGGTGGGGGGGGTACGCAGTATTTT. Its translation: CASSELGGGGTQYF.

The chain uses TRBV4-1 and TRBJ2-2, with TRBD1 matching over 11 bases. CDR1 MGHRA and CDR2 YSYEKL come from the germline V gene. The V gene end was trimmed by 3 bases and the J gene end by 6 bases; junction bases not matched to a gene: 0. The CDR3 contains 14 residues. Here the CDR3 reads CASSQDRGPGELFF. The CDR3 DNA reads TGCGCCAGCAGCCAGGACAGGGGGCCCGGGGAGCTGTTTTTT.

The genes are TRBV2 and TRBJ2-5, with 7 bases lining up with TRBD2. V dropped 8 bases and J dropped 4; count of bases not matched to a gene: 13. Per the germline V gene, CDR1 is SNHLY and CDR2 is FYNNEI. This CDR3 comprises 15 residues. CDR3 protein: CASRRRAGGGETQYF. As DNA, the CDR3 is TGTGCCAGCCGCCGTAGGGCGGGCGGGGGAGAGACCCAGTACTTC.

The V and J genes are TRBV5-5 and TRBJ1-1; 7 positions match TRBD1. The germline gives CDR1 SGHKS, CDR2 YYEKEE (reference sequence). J gave up 1 base and V 0 bases, and 9 bases lay outside the gene matches. CDR3 length: 17 amino acids. CDR3 DNA: TGTGCCAGCAGCTTGGGGGCCTTACAGGGGACGAACACTGAAGCTTTCTTT. It translates to CASSLGALQGTNTEAFF.

For the CDR3, the DNA is TGTGCCAGCAGCCAAGCACTGGGGGCTGGTCAGCCCCAGCATTTT. Translating it yields CASSQALGAGQPQHF. This rearrangement joins TRBV4-2 to TRBJ1-5; D is possibly TRBD1 (6 bases). Germline-derived CDR1 and CDR2 are LGHNA and YNFKEQ. Trimming shortened V by 1 base and J by 6 bases, and 13 bases separated the two germline ends. This CDR3 contains 15 residues.

This chain connects TRBV9 to TRBJ2-7; D is perhaps TRBD2 (6 bases). V dropped 7 bases and J dropped 7 bases, with 9 bases sitting between them. The germline gives CDR1 SGDLS, CDR2 YYNGEE. The CDR3 has 10 amino acids. CDR3 coding DNA: TGTGCCAGCGGGGGGTCGGAGCAGTACTTC. Translated, it gives CASGGSEQYF.

This clone was counted between two and nine times. The V gene is TRBV2, the J gene TRBJ2-3; D perhaps matches TRBD1 (5 bases). In germline, CDR1 is SNHLY, CDR2 FYNNEI. Trimming cost V 6 bases and J 4 bases, with 14 bases left between them. This CDR3 has 14 residues. CDR3 DNA: TGTGCCAGCAGAGTGCCTAGGGGCGCAGATACGCAGTATTTT. This codes for CASRVPRGADTQYF.

The chain links TRBV7-6 to TRBJ2-3; 14 positions agree with TRBD2. The V gene's germline CDR1 is SGHVS and CDR2 FNYEAQ. Trimming removed 5 bases from V and 4 bases from J; junction bases left unmatched: 5. CDR3 length equals 16 residues. The CDR3 region is CASSMGLAGAPDTQYF. As DNA, the CDR3 is TGTGCCAGCAGCATGGGACTAGCGGGGGCCCCAGATACGCAGTATTTT.

CDR3 sequence: CASSFTGGSNQPQHF. DNA for the CDR3: TGTGCCAGCAGCTTTACAGGGGGAAGCAATCAGCCCCAGCATTTT. This sequence joins TRBV5-6 and TRBJ1-5; 8 nucleotides match TRBD1. The V and J ends lost 2 bases and 1 base, in that order; junction bases with no gene match: 2. The length of the CDR3 is 15 residues. Germline values: CDR1 SGHDT, CDR2 YYEEEE.

The chain joins TRBV13 to TRBJ2-7, with a possible D match to TRBD1 (6 bases). The CDR3 extends over 15 amino acids. The V gene lost 5 bases and the J gene lost 0 bases, with 14 bases spanning the gap. Germline-derived CDR1 and CDR2 are PRHDT and FYEKMQ (reference sequence). The CDR3 DNA reads TGTGCCAGCAGCCATGACAGGCAGAGCTCCTACGAGCAGTACTTC. Translation: CASSHDRQSSYEQYF. The full variable domain, rest sourced from reference TRBV13 and TRBJ2-7, is AAGVIQSPRHLIKEKRETATLKCYPIPRHDTVYWYQQGPGQDPQFLISFYEKMQSDKGSIPDRFSAQQFSDYHSELNMSSLELGDSALYFCASSHDRQSSYEQYFGPGTRLTVT.

The V and J genes are TRBV9 and TRBJ1-3, with D possibly TRBD1 on 6 matching bases. This CDR3 contains 17 residues. V lost 3 bases, J lost 0 bases, and 16 bases lay in between. Germline-derived CDR1 and CDR2 are SGDLS and YYNGEE. In DNA form, the CDR3 reads TGTGCCAGCAGCGGTCTACAGGGTACCCCCTCTGGAAACACCATATATTTT. Amino acids: CASSGLQGTPSGNTIYF.

The CDR3, as DNA: TGTGCCAGCAGCTTAGTCGGTACCCACAATGAGCAGTTCTTC. Its protein is CASSLVGTHNEQFF. This sequence joins TRBV7-9 and TRBJ2-1; no definite D call. The V end lost 1 base, the J end lost 5 bases, and 9 bases lay between the germline ends. This CDR3 has 14 residues. Germline CDR1 reads SEHNR; CDR2 reads FQNEAQ (reference sequence). The full variable domain, completed using reference TRBV7-9 and TRBJ2-1, is DTGVSQNPRHKITKRGQNVTFRCDPISEHNRLYWYRQTLGQGPEFLTYFQNEAQLEKSRLLSDRFSAERPKGSFSTLEIQRTEQGDSAMYLCASSLVGTHNEQFFGPGTRLTVL.

In its sample, this clone was seen once. The chain carries TRBV2 and TRBJ2-4, with 8 bases fitting TRBD2. This CDR3 contains 15 residues. The V and J ends lost 6 bases and 0 bases, in that order; junction bases with no gene match: 4. CDR1 is SNHLY, CDR2 FYNNEI, per germline. Written as DNA, the CDR3 is TGTGCCAGCAGGGCTAGCGGGTTAGCCAAAAACATTCAGTACTTC. It specifies CASRASGLAKNIQYF. The variable domain in full, with the rest retrieved from reference TRBV2 and TRBJ2-4, is EPEVTQTPSHQVTQMGQEVILRCVPISNHLYFYWYRQILGQKVEFLVSFYNNEISEKSEIFDDQFSVERPDGSNFTLKIRSTKLEDSAMYFCASRASGLAKNIQYFGAGTRLSVL.